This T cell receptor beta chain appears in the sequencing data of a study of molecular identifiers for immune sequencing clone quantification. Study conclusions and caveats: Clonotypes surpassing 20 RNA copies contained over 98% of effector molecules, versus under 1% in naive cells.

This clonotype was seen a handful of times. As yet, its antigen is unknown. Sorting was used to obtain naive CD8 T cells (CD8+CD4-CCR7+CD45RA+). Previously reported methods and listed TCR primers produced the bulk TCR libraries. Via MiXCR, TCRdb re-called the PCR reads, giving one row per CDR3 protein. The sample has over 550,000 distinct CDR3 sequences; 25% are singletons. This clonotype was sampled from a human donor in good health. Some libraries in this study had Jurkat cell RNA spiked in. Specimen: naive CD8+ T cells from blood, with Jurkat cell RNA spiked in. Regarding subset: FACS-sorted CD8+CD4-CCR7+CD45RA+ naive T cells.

As DNA, the CDR3 is TGTGCCAGCAGCCCGAACCGGATCCGGGACCCCGGGGGCTATGGCTACACCTTC. Translated: CASSPNRIRDPGGYGYTF. V and J are TRBV28 and TRBJ1-2; the D gene is possibly TRBD1 (5 bases). The germline V gene encodes CDR1 MDHEN and CDR2 SYDVKM. The CDR3 runs 18 residues. The germline V and J ends were trimmed by 6 bases and 4 bases, with 27 bases remaining between them.